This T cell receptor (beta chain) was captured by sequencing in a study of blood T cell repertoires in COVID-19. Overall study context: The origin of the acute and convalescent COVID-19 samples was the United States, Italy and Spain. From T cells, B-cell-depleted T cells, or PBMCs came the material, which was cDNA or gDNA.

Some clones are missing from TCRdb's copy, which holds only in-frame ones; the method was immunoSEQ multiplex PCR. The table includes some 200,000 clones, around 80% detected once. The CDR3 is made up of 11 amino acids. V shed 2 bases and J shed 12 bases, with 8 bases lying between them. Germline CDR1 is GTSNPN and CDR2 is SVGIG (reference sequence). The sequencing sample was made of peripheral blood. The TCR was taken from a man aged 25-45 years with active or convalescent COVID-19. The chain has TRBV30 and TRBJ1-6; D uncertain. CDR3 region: CAWSSELPLHF. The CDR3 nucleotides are TGTGCCTGGAGTTCCGAGTTACCCCTCCACTTT.